This T cell receptor (beta chain) was recovered during a study of a mutant IDH1 vaccine in newly diagnosed glioma. Time point here: week 23, last vaccination. With topical imiquimod, each dose of the vaccine consisted of 300 ug of mutant IDH1 20-mer peptide. Concerning this clone: The antigen is undetermined.

Profiled with immunoSEQ multiplex PCR; TCRdb holds only in-frame clones, not every one. The sample has 40,000 or so clones, roughly 83% seen once. This CDR3 is 13 amino acids long. CDR1 is SGHRS and CDR2 is YFSETQ in the germline V gene. V was shortened by 3 bases and J by 7 bases, with 13 bases between the two germline ends. The TCR sequence derives from a woman younger than 30 with glioma. Some clones in this sample may be carry-over from other donors' samples. Material: PBMCs, obtained from a glioma patient whose treatment included an IDH1 peptide vaccine. The chain joins TRBV5-1 to TRBJ1-2, with D maybe TRBD1 (6 bases). In nucleotides, the CDR3 is TGCGCCAGCAGCTCTGGACAGCCGACTGGCTACACCTTC. Encoded protein: CASSSGQPTGYTF.